The T cell receptor (beta chain) under discussion was sequenced for a study of T-cell reconstitution after alpha-beta-depleted transplantation in children. Study findings and constraints: From surviving recipient T cells and thymic progenitors came the high day-60 TCRbeta diversity observed in some patients.

Unique molecular identifiers featured in how the TCRbeta library was prepared. TCRdb re-derived calls from the PCR reads in MiXCR, one entry per CDR3 protein. The sample has about 640,000 distinct CDR3 sequences; around 13% are singletons. This clonotype was counted many times. Antigen: not known. Germline CDR1 reads LGHDT; CDR2 reads YNNKEL (reference sequence). This CDR3 is 16 amino acids long. J was trimmed by 3 bases and V by 3 bases; bases with no gene match: 3. The chain carries TRBV3-1 and TRBJ2-1, with 12 bases that match TRBD2. The material sequenced was PBMCs, mostly from graft donor cells, taken 360 days after TCRalphabeta/CD19-depleted stem cell transplant. The TCR was taken from a male patient between 5 and 17 years old who had a stem cell transplant for acute myeloid leukemia, so the T cells may come from the graft donor. CDR3 amino acids: CASSHPSGRVYNEQFF. The CDR3 bases are TGTGCCAGCAGCCACCCTAGCGGGAGGGTCTACAATGAGCAGTTCTTC.